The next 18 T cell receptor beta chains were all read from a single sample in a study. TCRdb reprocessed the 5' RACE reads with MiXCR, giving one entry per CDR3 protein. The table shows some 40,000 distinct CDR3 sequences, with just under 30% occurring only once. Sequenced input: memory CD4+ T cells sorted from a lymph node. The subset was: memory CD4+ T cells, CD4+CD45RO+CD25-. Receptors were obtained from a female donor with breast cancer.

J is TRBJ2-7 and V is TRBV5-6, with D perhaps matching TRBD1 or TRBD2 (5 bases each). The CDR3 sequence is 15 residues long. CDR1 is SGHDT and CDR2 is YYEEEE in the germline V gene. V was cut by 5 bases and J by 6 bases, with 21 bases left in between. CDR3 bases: TGTGCCAGCAGTCAGCCGGGACCGGCTCAGTTCGAGCAGTACTTC. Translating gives CASSQPGPAQFEQYF.

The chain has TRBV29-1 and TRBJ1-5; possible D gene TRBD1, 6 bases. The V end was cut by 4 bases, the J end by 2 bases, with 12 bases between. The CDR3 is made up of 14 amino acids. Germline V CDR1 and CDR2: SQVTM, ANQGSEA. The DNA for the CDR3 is TGCAGCGTTGTCTCCGGGGGCGGCAATCAGCCCCAGCATTTT. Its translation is CSVVSGGGNQPQHF.

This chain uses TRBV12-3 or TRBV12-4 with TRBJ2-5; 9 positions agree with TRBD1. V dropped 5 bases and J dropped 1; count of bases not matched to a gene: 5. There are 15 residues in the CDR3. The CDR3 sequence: CASSQWTGVQETQYF. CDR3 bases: TGTGCCAGCAGTCAGTGGACAGGGGTCCAAGAGACCCAGTACTTC.

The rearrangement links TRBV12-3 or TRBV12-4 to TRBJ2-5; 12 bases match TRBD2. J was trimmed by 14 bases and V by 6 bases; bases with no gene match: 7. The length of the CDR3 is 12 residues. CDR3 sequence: CASRGLAGGLYF. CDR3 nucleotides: TGTGCCAGCAGGGGACTAGCGGGTGGACTATACTTC.

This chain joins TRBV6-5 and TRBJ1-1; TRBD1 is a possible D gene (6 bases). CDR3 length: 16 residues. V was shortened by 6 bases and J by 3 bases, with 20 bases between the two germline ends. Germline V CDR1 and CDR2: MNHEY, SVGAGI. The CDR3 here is CASSPIQGLSDTEAFF. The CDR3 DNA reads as TGTGCCAGCAGCCCCATACAGGGACTTAGTGACACTGAAGCTTTCTTT.

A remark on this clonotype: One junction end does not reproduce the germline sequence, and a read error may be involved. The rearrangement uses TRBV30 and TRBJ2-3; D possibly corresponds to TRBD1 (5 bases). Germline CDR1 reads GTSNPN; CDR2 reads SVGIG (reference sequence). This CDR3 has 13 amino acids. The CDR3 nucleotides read TGTGCCCGGAGTGAACAGGCGACAGATACGCAGTATTTT. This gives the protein CARSEQATDTQYF.

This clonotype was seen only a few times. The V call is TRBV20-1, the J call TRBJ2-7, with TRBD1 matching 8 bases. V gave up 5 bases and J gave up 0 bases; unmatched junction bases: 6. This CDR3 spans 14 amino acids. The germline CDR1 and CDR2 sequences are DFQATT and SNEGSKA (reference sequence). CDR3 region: CSAHRDRSSYEQYF. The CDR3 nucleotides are TGCAGTGCTCACCGGGACAGGAGCTCCTACGAGCAGTACTTC.

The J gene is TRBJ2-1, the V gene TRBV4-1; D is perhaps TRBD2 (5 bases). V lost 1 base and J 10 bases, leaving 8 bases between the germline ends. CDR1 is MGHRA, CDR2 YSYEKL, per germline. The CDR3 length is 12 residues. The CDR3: CASSQGTGEQFF. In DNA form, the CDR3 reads TGCGCCAGCAGCCAAGGGACGGGGGAGCAGTTCTTC.

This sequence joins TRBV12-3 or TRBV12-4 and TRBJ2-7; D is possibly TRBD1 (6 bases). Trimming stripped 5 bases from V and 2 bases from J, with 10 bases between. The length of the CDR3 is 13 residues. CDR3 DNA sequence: TGTGCCAGCAGTCGACAGGACCCCTACGAGCAGTACTTC. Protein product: CASSRQDPYEQYF.

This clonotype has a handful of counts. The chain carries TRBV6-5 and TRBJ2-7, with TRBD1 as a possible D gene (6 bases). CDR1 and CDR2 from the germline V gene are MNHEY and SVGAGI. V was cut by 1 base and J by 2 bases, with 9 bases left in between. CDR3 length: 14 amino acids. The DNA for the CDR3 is TGTGCCAGCAGTTACTGGTCAGGGGCCTACGAGCAGTACTTC. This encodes CASSYWSGAYEQYF.

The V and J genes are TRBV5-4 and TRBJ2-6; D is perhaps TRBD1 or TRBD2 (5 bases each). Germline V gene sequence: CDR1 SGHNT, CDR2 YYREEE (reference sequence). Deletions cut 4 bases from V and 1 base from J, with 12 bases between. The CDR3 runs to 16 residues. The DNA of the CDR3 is TGTGCCAGCAGCAGGGGACGGTTATCTGGGGCCAACGTCCTGACTTTC. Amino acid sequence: CASSRGRLSGANVLTF.

CDR3 loop: CASRFIGGAHRTDTQYF. Here the CDR3 DNA reads TGTGCCAGCAGATTTATAGGAGGAGCACACCGCACAGATACGCAGTATTTT. V and J are TRBV5-4 and TRBJ2-3, with D possibly TRBD2 on 5 matching bases. The CDR3 extends over 17 amino acids. Trimming pared 5 bases from V and 1 base from J, leaving 20 bases between. CDR1 is SGHNT, CDR2 YYREEE, per germline (reference sequence).

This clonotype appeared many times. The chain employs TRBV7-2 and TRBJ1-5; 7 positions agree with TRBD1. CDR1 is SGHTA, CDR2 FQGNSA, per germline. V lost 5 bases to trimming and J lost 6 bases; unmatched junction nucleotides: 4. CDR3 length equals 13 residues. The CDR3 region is CASSQTGRQPQHF. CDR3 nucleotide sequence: TGTGCCAGCAGCCAGACAGGGCGTCAGCCCCAGCATTTT. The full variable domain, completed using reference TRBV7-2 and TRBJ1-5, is GAGVSQSPSNKVTEKGKDVELRCDPISGHTALYWYRQSLGQGLEFLIYFQGNSAPDKSGLPSDRFSAERTGGSVSTLTIQRTQQEDSAVYLCASSQTGRQPQHFGDGTRLSIL.

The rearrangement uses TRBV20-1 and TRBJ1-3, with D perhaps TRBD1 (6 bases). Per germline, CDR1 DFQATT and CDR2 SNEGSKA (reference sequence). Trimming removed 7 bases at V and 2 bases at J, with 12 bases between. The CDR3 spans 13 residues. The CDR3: CSGGQAAGNTIYF. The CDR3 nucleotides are TGCAGTGGGGGGCAGGCAGCTGGAAACACCATATATTTT.

The CDR3: CSARSYRGGNSPLHF. DNA for the CDR3: TGCAGTGCTAGGTCATACAGGGGCGGGAATTCACCCCTCCACTTT. V usage is TRBV20-1 and J usage is TRBJ1-6, with TRBD1 identical over 7 bases. J gave up 7 bases and V 3 bases, and 9 bases lay outside the gene matches. Germline V gene data show CDR1 as DFQATT and CDR2 as SNEGSKA (reference sequence). The CDR3 length is 15 residues.

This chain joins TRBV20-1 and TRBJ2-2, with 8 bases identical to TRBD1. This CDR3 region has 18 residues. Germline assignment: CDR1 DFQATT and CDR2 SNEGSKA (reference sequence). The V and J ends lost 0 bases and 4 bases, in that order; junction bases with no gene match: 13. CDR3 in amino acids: CSARDVYANRGFTGELFF. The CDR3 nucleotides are TGCAGTGCTAGAGATGTGTACGCGAACAGGGGGTTCACCGGGGAGCTGTTTTTT.

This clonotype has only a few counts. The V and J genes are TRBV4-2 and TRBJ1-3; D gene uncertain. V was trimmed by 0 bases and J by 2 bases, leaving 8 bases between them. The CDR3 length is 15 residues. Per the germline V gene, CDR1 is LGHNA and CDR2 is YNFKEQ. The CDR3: CASSQDGKAGNTIYF. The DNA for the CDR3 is TGTGCCAGCAGCCAAGATGGGAAGGCTGGAAACACCATATATTTT.

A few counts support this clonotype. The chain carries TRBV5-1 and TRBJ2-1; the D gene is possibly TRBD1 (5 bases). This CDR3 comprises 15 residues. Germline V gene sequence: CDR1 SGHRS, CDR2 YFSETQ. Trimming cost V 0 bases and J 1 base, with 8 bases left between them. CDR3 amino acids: CASSLDQGSYNEQFF. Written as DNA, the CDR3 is TGCGCCAGCAGCTTGGATCAGGGATCCTACAATGAGCAGTTCTTC.